A single sample gave rise to the 28 T cell receptor beta chains below, sequenced in a study of vaccination and CD4 T cells after COVID-19. Time point meaning: late sampling 161 to 241 days after vaccination in three convalescent patients. Treatment indicated: approximately nine-day PBMC culture with coronavirus spike peptide pools or control peptides (ViraFEST assay). The Oncomine TCR Beta short-read assay was what sequenced the DNA obtained from cultured CD4+ T cells. TCRdb passed the PCR reads through MiXCR, listing each CDR3 protein once. Of tens of thousands of distinct CDR3 sequences listed, roughly 38% were seen once; the top ten hold 3% to 4%. The antigens for these receptors are not known. The sequencing here drew on CD4+ T cells from blood, cultured in vitro, taken about 7 months after SARS-CoV-2 vaccination. These receptors originate from a human donor who had recovered from COVID-19.

The chain carries TRBV28 and TRBJ2-5; 9 bases match TRBD1. Germline V CDR1 and CDR2: MDHEN, SYDVKM. The CDR3 has 15 amino acids. J lost 6 bases, V lost 5 bases, and 10 bases had no gene match. CDR3 nucleotide sequence: TGTGCCAGCAGTCTTTCGGGACAGGGTGGGCAGACCCAGTACTTC. Its protein product is CASSLSGQGGQTQYF.

This clonotype was found a few times. The chain uses TRBV20-1 and TRBJ1-5; D is ambiguous. This CDR3 region has 12 residues. The V gene's germline CDR1 is DFQATT and CDR2 SNEGSKA (reference sequence). V was cut by 6 bases and J by 6 bases, with 12 bases left in between. The CDR3 nucleotides are TGCAGTGCCAAAGAGGGTGGTCAGCCCCAGCATTTT. Encoded protein: CSAKEGGQPQHF.

There are a few counts of this clonotype. The V and J genes are TRBV6-5 and TRBJ2-3; 7 bases agree with TRBD2. V was pared by 3 bases and J by 4 bases, with 7 bases of the junction left unmatched. In germline, CDR1 is MNHEY, CDR2 SVGAGI. The CDR3 length is 15 residues. The CDR3 coding sequence is TGTGCCAGCAGTTATTATACTAGCGAGGCAGATACGCAGTATTTT. Encoded protein: CASSYYTSEADTQYF.

This clonotype was counted between two and nine times. The chain recombines TRBV6-5 with TRBJ1-6; D gene unclear. The CDR3 sequence is 13 residues long. Germline CDR1 reads MNHEY; CDR2 reads SVGAGI. V gave up 4 bases and J gave up 10 bases, with 11 bases separating them. The CDR3 sequence: CASSSGRRSPLHF. DNA for the CDR3: TGTGCCAGCAGTTCTGGCAGGAGATCACCCCTCCACTTT.

In this sample, this clonotype turned up once. The chain links TRBV20-1 to TRBJ2-5, with 7 bases that match TRBD1. J lost 1 base, V lost 5 bases, and 7 bases had no gene match. CDR3 length equals 14 residues. Germline CDR1 reads DFQATT; CDR2 reads SNEGSKA (reference sequence). CDR3 coding DNA: TGCAGTGCTGCCTTACGGACAGGCCAAGAGACCCAGTACTTC. It specifies CSAALRTGQETQYF.

This clonotype was counted a few times. V gene TRBV27 combines with J gene TRBJ2-3, with D possibly matching TRBD2 (6 bases). Germline lookup yields CDR1 MNHEY and CDR2 SMNVEV (reference sequence). This CDR3 is built from 14 residues. V shed 2 bases and J shed 2 bases, with 8 bases lying between them. This CDR3 is CASSLTDYTDTQYF. In DNA form, the CDR3 reads TGTGCCAGCAGTTTAACGGACTACACAGATACGCAGTATTTT.

J is TRBJ2-3 and V is TRBV2; a weak D match, TRBD1 (5 bases). V was trimmed by 5 bases and J by 0 bases, leaving 6 bases between them. Germline CDR1 reads SNHLY; CDR2 reads FYNNEI. The CDR3 sequence is 13 residues long. CDR3 DNA sequence: TGTGCCAGCAGTCGACAGAGCACAGATACGCAGTATTTT. Protein: CASSRQSTDTQYF.

This clonotype was counted only a few times. The gene calls are TRBV28 and TRBJ2-3; D call uncertain. V lost 2 bases to trimming and J lost 5 bases, with 2 bases between them. The CDR3 runs to 11 residues. Germline assignment: CDR1 MDHEN and CDR2 SYDVKM. The CDR3: CASSLKDTQYF. The CDR3 coding sequence is TGTGCCAGCAGTTTAAAAGATACGCAGTATTTT.

This clonotype was seen a single time. The CDR3 bases are TGTGCCAGCAGCTTAACGACAGTTCAAGAGACCCAGTACTTC. As protein: CASSLTTVQETQYF. The V gene is TRBV7-8, the J gene TRBJ2-5; D is possibly TRBD1 (5 bases). With 2 bases removed from V and 2 bases from J, the gap between germline ends came to 9 bases. This CDR3 is built from 14 residues. Per the germline V gene, CDR1 is SGHVS and CDR2 is FQNEAQ.

In this sample, this clonotype turned up a few times. The V gene is TRBV7-3, the J gene TRBJ2-1; 9 nucleotides line up with TRBD2. This CDR3 has 17 residues. Per the germline V gene, CDR1 is SGHTA and CDR2 is FQGTGA. V lost 0 bases and J lost 5; bases outside the gene matches: 8. The CDR3 is CASSLTAAGGSDNEQFF. The CDR3 bases are TGTGCCAGCAGCTTAACGGCGGCGGGAGGGTCGGACAATGAGCAGTTCTTC. The entire variable domain, with the rest obtained from reference TRBV7-3 and TRBJ2-1, is as follows: GAGVSQTPSNKVTEKGKYVELRCDPISGHTALYWYRQSLGQGPEFLIYFQGTGAADDSGLPNDRFFAVRPEGSVSTLKIQRTERGDSAVYLCASSLTAAGGSDNEQFFGPGTRLTVL.

This clonotype was detected only a few times. This chain connects TRBV6-2 or TRBV6-3 to TRBJ2-5; maybe TRBD2 (6 bases). There are 11 residues in the CDR3. Germline V lookup: CDR1 MNHEY, CDR2 SVGEGT. V was clipped by 10 bases and J by 5 bases, with 11 bases between them. The CDR3 is CAIARGETQYF. The CDR3, as DNA: TGTGCCATCGCCCGGGGGGAGACCCAGTACTTC.

The chain joins TRBV28 to TRBJ2-7, with D maybe TRBD2 (6 bases). Germline-derived CDR1 and CDR2 are MDHEN and SYDVKM. The CDR3 has 15 amino acids. V was clipped by 5 bases and J by 7 bases, with 21 bases between them. As DNA, the CDR3 is TGTGCCAGCAGTGCTATGGGACTGGATCTTAGGGAGCAGTACTTC. It encodes CASSAMGLDLREQYF.

The chain is built from TRBV29-1 and TRBJ2-1, with D perhaps TRBD2 (6 bases). This CDR3 has 12 residues. V was pared by 4 bases and J by 5 bases, with 9 bases between. CDR1 is SQVTM and CDR2 is ANQGSEA in the germline V gene. CDR3 protein: CSVVVADNEQFF. The CDR3 DNA sequence: TGCAGCGTTGTGGTAGCGGACAATGAGCAGTTCTTC.

In this sample, this clonotype turned up a few times. V usage is TRBV7-9 and J usage is TRBJ2-7, with D unresolved. The CDR3 loop spans 11 amino acids. Germline CDR1 reads SEHNR; CDR2 reads FQNEAQ (reference sequence). Trimming took off 5 bases at V and 3 bases at J, with 5 bases between the two ends. Here the CDR3 DNA reads TGTGCCAGCAGCACCAGCTACGAGCAGTACTTC. Encoded protein: CASSTSYEQYF.

This rearrangement joins TRBV7-9 to TRBJ2-2, with D perhaps TRBD2 (6 bases). The ends were cut back, 2 bases at V and 4 bases at J, with 14 bases in the middle. The germline V gene has CDR1 SEHNR and CDR2 FQNEAQ (reference sequence). CDR3 length: 16 residues. As DNA, the CDR3 is TGTGCCAGCAGCTTAAGACAGCTAGCGAGCACCGGGGAGCTGTTTTTT. This gives the protein CASSLRQLASTGELFF.

This clonotype was seen more than once but under ten times. The chain combines TRBV11-3 with TRBJ2-1; tentatively, D is TRBD1 or TRBD2 (6 bases each). Trimming removed 1 base from V and 13 bases from J, with 14 bases in between. The CDR3 runs to 13 residues. The V gene's germline CDR1 is SGHNT and CDR2 YENEEA. CDR3 in amino acids: CASSLVQGGIQFF. In DNA, the CDR3 is TGTGCCAGCAGCTTAGTACAGGGAGGAATTCAGTTCTTC.

This chain connects TRBV6-2 or TRBV6-3 to TRBJ2-2; no reliable D call. Trimming removed 7 bases from V and 3 bases from J, with 9 bases in between. In germline, CDR1 is MNHEY, CDR2 SVGEGT. CDR3 length equals 13 residues. For the CDR3, the DNA is TGTGCCAGCACCGTTAGTGACACCGGGGAGCTGTTTTTT. This gives the protein CASTVSDTGELFF.

Sample share makes this clonotype large. The chain combines TRBV20-1 with TRBJ1-5, with 11 bases identical to TRBD1. The CDR3 has 15 amino acids. Germline V gives CDR1 DFQATT, CDR2 SNEGSKA (reference sequence). J was trimmed by 3 bases and V by 6 bases; bases with no gene match: 7. The CDR3 is CSAPWTGGINQPQHF. The CDR3 region has the DNA TGCAGTGCCCCATGGACAGGGGGCATCAATCAGCCCCAGCATTTT.

The rearrangement joins TRBV5-1 to TRBJ2-5, with 10 bases aligning to TRBD2. This CDR3 is 17 amino acids long. Trimming cost V 0 bases and J 5 bases; bases outside gene matches: 10. CDR1 is SGHRS, CDR2 YFSETQ, per germline. The CDR3: CASSLAGLAEGGETQYF. The CDR3 DNA reads as TGCGCCAGCAGCTTGGCCGGACTAGCGGAAGGAGGGGAGACCCAGTACTTC.

The gene calls are TRBV19 and TRBJ2-1; no clear D. Trimming pared 4 bases from V and 3 bases from J, leaving 10 bases between. The CDR3 covers 14 residues. Germline V gene data show CDR1 as LNHDA and CDR2 as SQIVND (reference sequence). CDR3 sequence reads: CASSTELGYNEQFF. CDR3 coding DNA: TGTGCCAGTAGTACCGAGTTAGGCTACAATGAGCAGTTCTTC. The whole variable domain, filled in from reference TRBV19 and TRBJ2-1, reads DGGITQSPKYLFRKEGQNVTLSCEQNLNHDAMYWYRQDPGQGLRLIYYSQIVNDFQKGDIAEGYSVSREKKESFPLTVTSAQKNPTAFYLCASSTELGYNEQFFGPGTRLTVL.

V usage is TRBV12-3 or TRBV12-4 and J usage is TRBJ1-6; D is possibly TRBD1 (6 bases). V was trimmed by 6 bases and J by 5 bases, leaving 11 bases between them. The CDR3 runs 14 residues. The CDR3 DNA reads TGTGCCAGCAGCCCGGGACAAAATAATTCACCCCTCCACTTT. This translates into CASSPGQNNSPLHF.

This chain uses TRBV19 with TRBJ2-1; D unclear. The CDR3 extends over 15 amino acids. The V gene lost 7 bases and the J gene lost 0 bases, with 13 bases spanning the gap. The germline gives CDR1 LNHDA, CDR2 SQIVND (reference sequence). This chain's CDR3 is CASTWSASSYNEQFF. The CDR3 DNA sequence: TGTGCCAGTACATGGAGCGCCAGCTCCTACAATGAGCAGTTCTTC.

The gene calls are TRBV5-1 and TRBJ2-7; TRBD1 matches at 11 bases. The J segment lost 2 bases and the V segment lost 3 bases, leaving 7 bases of the junction unmatched. The CDR3 runs 16 residues. Germline V gene sequence: CDR1 SGHRS, CDR2 YFSETQ. The CDR3 region has the DNA TGCGCCAGCAGCTCCCTCCCGGGACAGGGGGCCTACGAGCAGTACTTC. It is translated as CASSSLPGQGAYEQYF.

This clonotype was seen only a few times. V and J are TRBV20-1 and TRBJ2-3, with a tentative D call TRBD1 (6 bases). CDR1 and CDR2 from the germline V gene are DFQATT and SNEGSKA (reference sequence). Trimming removed 6 bases at V and 2 bases at J, with 12 bases between. The CDR3 runs to 13 residues. CDR3 sequence reads: CSAMDRYTDTQYF. The CDR3 nucleotides read TGCAGTGCCATGGACAGATACACAGATACGCAGTATTTT.

The chain links TRBV4-1 to TRBJ1-1; no firm D call. Trimming cost V 0 bases and J 4 bases, with 15 bases left between them. The CDR3 is 16 residues long. Per the germline V gene, CDR1 is MGHRA and CDR2 is YSYEKL. The DNA for the CDR3 is TGCGCCAGCAGCCAAGATATCGCCGGTGGTAGCACTGAAGCTTTCTTT. It yields the protein CASSQDIAGGSTEAFF.

This clonotype was detected only a few times. The CDR3 loop is CSAAIPGQGTTGELFF. The CDR3 DNA is TGCAGTGCGGCGATCCCGGGACAGGGGACCACCGGGGAGCTGTTTTTT. This chain uses TRBV20-1 with TRBJ2-2; TRBD1 agrees at 10 bases. The CDR3 extends over 16 amino acids. Germline values: CDR1 DFQATT, CDR2 SNEGSKA (reference sequence). The ends lost 6 bases at V and 4 bases at J; junction bases unmatched: 11.

The table lists this clonotype with a few counts. This rearrangement joins TRBV12-3 or TRBV12-4 to TRBJ1-5; D not resolved. With 4 bases removed from V and 4 bases from J, the gap between germline ends came to 14 bases. The CDR3 consists of 15 residues. CDR3 region: CASSSNRGLNQPQHF. CDR3 bases: TGTGCCAGCAGTTCTAACCGAGGCCTAAATCAGCCCCAGCATTTT.

This clonotype appeared a few times. This chain joins TRBV4-1 and TRBJ2-7; unclear D gene. Germline-derived CDR1 and CDR2 are MGHRA and YSYEKL. The CDR3 is 14 residues long. V lost 1 base and J lost 2, with 9 bases in between. The CDR3 spells CASSQVGTAYEQYF. CDR3 bases: TGCGCCAGCAGCCAAGTGGGAACGGCCTACGAGCAGTACTTC.